These 27 T cell receptor beta chains came from one sample sequenced in a study of blood T cell repertoires in COVID-19. The table came from immunoSEQ multiplex PCR; TCRdb's copy has only in-frame clones and leaves some out. The table lists some 260,000 clones, roughly 80% of them singletons. Sequenced: PBMCs or T cells enriched from blood (not recorded which). The receptor set was obtained from a man aged 25-40 years with acute COVID-19.

The gene calls are TRBV10-3 and TRBJ2-3; a weak D match, TRBD2 (5 bases). Trimming left V 6 bases short and J 8 bases short, with 12 bases between. This CDR3 comprises 12 residues. The germline V gene has CDR1 ENHRY and CDR2 SYGVKD. The CDR3, as DNA: TGTGCCATCAGCCCCCAGAGCGGTACGCAGTATTTT. This sequence encodes CAISPQSGTQYF.

The CDR3 bases are TGTGCCAGCAGTTTTGGGCGGGAGTATAACACAGATACGCAGTATTTT. The encoded protein is CASSFGREYNTDTQYF. The chain carries TRBV27 and TRBJ2-3, with 7 positions matching TRBD2. The CDR3 has 16 amino acids. Germline V gene sequence: CDR1 MNHEY, CDR2 SMNVEV (reference sequence). Trimming cost V 3 bases and J 2 bases; bases outside gene matches: 8.

This clone was counted a single time. The chain combines TRBV7-2 with TRBJ1-4, with D hard to call. The CDR3 consists of 13 residues. The V gene lost 4 bases and the J gene lost 11 bases, with 14 bases spanning the gap. From germline, CDR1 is SGHTA and CDR2 FQGNSA. Written as DNA, the CDR3 is TGTGCCAGCAGCTCCGATCCCGGAGAGAAACTGTTTTTT. Protein: CASSSDPGEKLFF.

This clone is a singleton in its sample. This chain links TRBV5-5 with TRBJ2-5; 8 positions agree with TRBD2. This CDR3 comprises 14 residues. The germline V gene encodes CDR1 SGHKS and CDR2 YYEKEE (reference sequence). The ends lost 3 bases at V and 3 bases at J; junction bases unmatched: 4. In nucleotides, the CDR3 is TGTGCCAGCAGCTGGGCCGGGGGGGAAGAGACCCAGTACTTC. Translated, it gives CASSWAGGEETQYF. The whole variable domain, filled in from reference TRBV5-5 and TRBJ2-5, reads DAGVTQSPTHLIKTRGQQVTLRCSPISGHKSVSWYQQVLGQGPQFIFQYYEKEERGRGNFPDRFSARQFPNYSSELNVNALLLGDSALYLCASSWAGGEETQYFGPGTRLLVL.

This clone was recorded only once. This chain uses TRBV9 with TRBJ2-3; D gene uncertain. The germline V and J ends were trimmed by 4 bases and 0 bases, with 15 bases remaining between them. The length of the CDR3 is 16 residues. CDR1 and CDR2 from the germline V gene are SGDLS and YYNGEE. CDR3 in amino acids: CASSLTGGVSTDTQYF. CDR3 DNA sequence: TGTGCCAGCAGCCTCACTGGCGGAGTAAGCACAGATACGCAGTATTTT.

About this clone itself: Compared with germline, one end of the junction differs, possibly owing to a read error. The CDR3 DNA follows: TGTGCCAGCAGAGAGGGACAGAACCAAGAGACCCAGTACTTC. It encodes CASREGQNQETQYF. The chain joins TRBV5-1 to TRBJ2-5, with 7 bases that match TRBD1. The CDR3 is 14 amino acids. CDR1 is SGHRS and CDR2 is YFSETQ in the germline V gene.

This clone showed up just a few times. V usage is TRBV27 and J usage is TRBJ1-3, with TRBD1 matching over 10 bases. The CDR3 has 15 amino acids. V dropped 3 bases and J dropped 2; count of bases not matched to a gene: 1. Germline assignment: CDR1 MNHEY and CDR2 SMNVEV (reference sequence). CDR3 loop: CASSLGTGAGNTIYF. DNA of the CDR3: TGTGCCAGCAGTTTGGGGACAGGGGCTGGAAACACCATATATTTT.

The rearrangement links TRBV9 to TRBJ1-1; possible D gene TRBD1, 5 bases. Germline V gene lookup returns CDR1 SGDLS and CDR2 YYNGEE. The CDR3 spans 15 residues. The V end was cut by 1 base, the J end by 4 bases, with 14 bases between. CDR3 in amino acids: CASSVLQEGLTEAFF. In DNA form, the CDR3 reads TGTGCCAGCAGCGTATTGCAGGAGGGGCTCACTGAAGCTTTCTTT.

Turning to this clone: A junction boundary mismatches the germline segment, possibly from a read error. V gene TRBV5-1 combines with J gene TRBJ1-2, with TRBD1 matching over 8 bases. Germline CDR1 and CDR2: SGHRS and YFSETQ. The CDR3 is made up of 13 amino acids. CDR3 DNA sequence: TGTGCCAGCAGCGGGGACAGGAACTATGGCTACACCTTC. Translating it yields CASSGDRNYGYTF.

V usage is TRBV5-1 and J usage is TRBJ2-1, with D unclear. CDR3 size: 13 residues. V was clipped by 1 base and J by 7 bases, with 9 bases between them. Per germline, CDR1 SGHRS and CDR2 YFSETQ. CDR3 amino acids: CASSLLEKNEQFF. Here the CDR3 DNA reads TGCGCCAGCAGCTTGCTGGAGAAGAATGAGCAGTTCTTC.

V and J are TRBV9 and TRBJ2-3, with 8 positions matching TRBD2. The ends lost 0 bases at V and 5 bases at J; junction bases unmatched: 5. The length of the CDR3 is 15 residues. Germline-derived CDR1 and CDR2 are SGDLS and YYNGEE. CDR3 DNA: TGTGCCAGCAGCGTAGTAGGCGGGGGGCTAGATACGCAGTATTTT. Translating it yields CASSVVGGGLDTQYF.

This clone is a singleton in its sample. This sequence joins TRBV3-1 (or the pseudogene TRBV3-2) and TRBJ1-2, with no clear D. There are 15 residues in the CDR3. Germline V gene sequence: CDR1 LGHDT, CDR2 YNNKEL (reference sequence). The V gene lost 4 bases and the J gene lost 8 bases, with 20 bases spanning the gap. The CDR3 spells CASSRERTQTGGYTF. CDR3 sequence (DNA): TGTGCCAGCAGCCGAGAAAGGACGCAAACGGGAGGCTACACCTTC.

This chain links TRBV6-5 with TRBJ2-3; TRBD1 aligns across 9 bases. Losses at the gene ends were 6 bases for V and 5 bases for J; bases not matched to a gene: 3. The CDR3 spans 13 residues. Germline V lookup: CDR1 MNHEY, CDR2 SVGAGI. CDR3 DNA sequence: TGTGCCAGCAGGCGACAGGGGGGAGATACGCAGTATTTT. It yields the protein CASRRQGGDTQYF.

J is TRBJ1-1 and V is TRBV9; D ambiguous. Germline V gene lookup returns CDR1 SGDLS and CDR2 YYNGEE. The CDR3 spans 14 residues. V lost 4 bases, J lost 3 bases, and 13 bases lay in between. The CDR3 loop is CASSRPGQYTEAFF. The CDR3 nucleotides read TGTGCCAGCAGCCGCCCGGGTCAGTACACTGAAGCTTTCTTT.

V is TRBV6-5 and J is TRBJ2-7; 14 nucleotides agree with TRBD2. CDR3 length: 15 residues. The germline V gene has CDR1 MNHEY and CDR2 SVGAGI. With V trimmed by 6 bases and J by 3 bases, 4 bases remained unmatched. The CDR3 spells CASSRGTSGGYEQYV. CDR3 nucleotides: TGTGCCAGCAGCCGTGGGACTAGCGGGGGCTACGAGCAGTACGTC.

This sequence joins TRBV27 and TRBJ2-2; 16 bases match TRBD2. The CDR3 contains 17 residues. Germline V gives CDR1 MNHEY, CDR2 SMNVEV (reference sequence). Losses at the gene ends were 4 bases for V and 6 bases for J; bases not matched to a gene: 5. CDR3 amino acids: CASSSSGTSGRAGELFF. CDR3 in DNA: TGTGCCAGCAGTTCGTCCGGGACTAGCGGGAGGGCCGGGGAGCTGTTTTTT.

J is TRBJ2-7 and V is TRBV12-3 or TRBV12-4, with D possibly matching TRBD1 (5 bases). CDR3 length: 11 amino acids. Trimming stripped 6 bases from V and 4 bases from J, with 7 bases between. Here the CDR3 DNA reads TGTGCCAGCAGCAGGGTATACGAGCAGTACGTC. It yields the protein CASSRVYEQYV.

This clone was recorded only once. This sequence joins TRBV7-9 and TRBJ1-2, with D perhaps matching TRBD1 (5 bases). CDR3 size: 16 residues. V dropped 4 bases and J dropped 4 bases, with 19 bases sitting between them. Germline assignment: CDR1 SEHNR and CDR2 FQNEAQ (reference sequence). CDR3 in DNA: TGTGCCAGCAGCTCCCCCCGGGGGGAAGATGGCTATGGCTACACCTTC. Translation: CASSSPRGEDGYGYTF.

The CDR3 sequence: CASSLRNSREAFF. The DNA for the CDR3 is TGTGCCAGTAGTCTGCGTAACAGTCGTGAAGCTTTCTTT. This sequence joins TRBV19 and TRBJ1-1, with D unclear. Germline V lookup: CDR1 LNHDA, CDR2 SQIVND (reference sequence). Trimming took off 5 bases at V and 7 bases at J, with 14 bases between the two ends. The CDR3 has 13 residues.

V is TRBV25-1 and J is TRBJ1-4; TRBD1 agrees at 7 bases. V shed 3 bases, J shed 8 bases, and the junction held 6 bases outside the gene matches. This CDR3 is built from 14 residues. Germline CDR1 reads MGHDK; CDR2 reads SYGVNS. This CDR3 is CASSDGTDSEKLFF. The CDR3 DNA follows: TGTGCCAGCAGTGATGGGACAGACTCCGAAAAACTGTTTTTT.

V gene TRBV14 combines with J gene TRBJ1-2; no firm D call. Trimming stripped 0 bases from V and 8 bases from J, with 7 bases between. Germline-derived CDR1 and CDR2 are SGHDN and FVKESK. There are 12 residues in the CDR3. CDR3 sequence: CASSQDRRGYTF. The CDR3 bases are TGTGCCAGCAGCCAAGATCGGAGGGGCTACACCTTC.

V gene TRBV11-2 combines with J gene TRBJ2-2; 13 bases are a match to TRBD2. V lost 1 base, J lost 5 bases, and 1 base stayed unmatched. Germline V gene data show CDR1 as SGHAT and CDR2 as FQNNGV. The CDR3 totals 16 residues. The CDR3 nucleotides read TGTGCCAGCAGCTTAGGGACTAGCGGGGGAACCGGGGAGCTGTTTTTT. This codes for CASSLGTSGGTGELFF. The entire variable domain, with the rest obtained from reference TRBV11-2 and TRBJ2-2, is as follows: EAGVAQSPRYKIIEKRQSVAFWCNPISGHATLYWYQQILGQGPKLLIQFQNNGVVDDSQLPKDRFSAERLKGVDSTLKIQPAKLEDSAVYLCASSLGTSGGTGELFFGEGSRLTVL.

The V gene is TRBV19, the J gene TRBJ2-5, with 7 positions matching TRBD1. Germline-derived CDR1 and CDR2 are LNHDA and SQIVND (reference sequence). The CDR3 has 13 residues. The J segment lost 6 bases and the V segment lost 4 bases, leaving 5 bases of the junction unmatched. Here the CDR3 DNA reads TGTGCCAGTAGTAGAGAGACAGGGCAGACCCAGTACTTC. It is translated as CASSRETGQTQYF. The variable domain in full, completed from reference TRBV19 and TRBJ2-5, reads DGGITQSPKYLFRKEGQNVTLSCEQNLNHDAMYWYRQDPGQGLRLIYYSQIVNDFQKGDIAEGYSVSREKKESFPLTVTSAQKNPTAFYLCASSRETGQTQYFGPGTRLLVL.

The V gene is TRBV28, the J gene TRBJ1-6, with a possible D match to TRBD1 (6 bases). Germline CDR1 reads MDHEN; CDR2 reads SYDVKM. This CDR3 is 13 amino acids long. V dropped 2 bases and J dropped 15 bases, with 14 bases sitting between them. The CDR3 loop reads CASSLPRQAGLHF. As DNA, the CDR3 is TGTGCCAGCAGTTTACCCAGACAGGCGGGCCTCCACTTT.

V gene TRBV2 combines with J gene TRBJ2-5, with TRBD1 as a possible D gene (7 bases). The germline V gene has CDR1 SNHLY and CDR2 FYNNEI. Trimming stripped 11 bases from V and 9 bases from J, with 25 bases between. This CDR3 contains 14 residues. The CDR3 here is CAGEGQGGSRAQYF. The CDR3 bases are TGTGCCGGCGAGGGGCAGGGGGGCTCAAGGGCCCAGTACTTC.

A single count supports this clone. The rearrangement links TRBV7-2 to TRBJ1-1; D not resolved. There are 14 residues in the CDR3. V was pared by 1 base and J by 1 base, with 7 bases between. CDR1 SGHTA and CDR2 FQGNSA come from the germline V gene. CDR3 sequence (DNA): TGTGCCAGCAGCTTAGGTGTCAGGAACACTGAAGCTTTCTTT. Translation: CASSLGVRNTEAFF.

The chain couples TRBV7-2 to TRBJ2-5; 8 bases agree with TRBD2. CDR1 and CDR2 (germline): SGHTA, FQGNSA. V dropped 6 bases and J dropped 5; count of bases not matched to a gene: 8. The CDR3 runs 14 residues. CDR3 residues: CASSPTSVGETQYF. In nucleotides, the CDR3 is TGTGCCAGCAGTCCGACTAGCGTAGGGGAGACCCAGTACTTC.